Following are 32 T cell receptor beta chains from one sample sequenced in a study of T-cell memory formation after mild COVID-19. In TCRdb, the 5' RACE reads were re-called with MiXCR into one record per CDR3 protein. The sample includes approximately 260,000 distinct CDR3 sequences, about a sixth of them seen just once. Sequenced material: PBMCs or a T cell subset sorted from them (not recorded which). These receptors all stem from a man younger than 35 who had mild COVID-19 (a few samples of this study predate the infection). Cell type and time point are not known.

This clonotype was counted only a few times. The rearrangement links TRBV5-1 to TRBJ2-3, with TRBD2 identical over 9 bases. The CDR3 covers 14 residues. V trimming: 4 bases; J trimming: 4 bases; junction bases outside the gene matches: 4. Per germline, CDR1 SGHRS and CDR2 YFSETQ. The chain's CDR3 is CASSPGTSSDTQYF. The CDR3 DNA reads TGCGCCAGCAGCCCCGGGACTAGCTCAGATACGCAGTATTTT. The full variable domain, with the rest looked up from reference TRBV5-1 and TRBJ2-3, is KAGVTQTPRYLIKTRGQQVTLSCSPISGHRSVSWYQQTPGQGLQFLFEYFSETQRNKGNFPGRFSGRQFSNSRSEMNVSTLELGDSALYLCASSPGTSSDTQYFGPGTRLTVL.

This rearrangement joins TRBV6-7 to TRBJ2-5; the D is unclear. TRBV6-7 is an open reading frame whose function is uncertain. V lost 8 bases and J 6 bases, leaving 7 bases between the germline ends. CDR3 length: 10 amino acids. Here the CDR3 reads CASFLKTQYF. The CDR3, as DNA: TGTGCCAGCTTCCTAAAGACCCAGTACTTC.

The genes are TRBV12-3 or TRBV12-4 and TRBJ1-3; D unresolved. Trimming shortened V by 5 bases and J by 3 bases, and 8 bases separated the two germline ends. The CDR3 totals 13 residues. CDR3 amino acids: CASSLDGGNTIYF. The CDR3 DNA reads as TGTGCCAGCAGTCTGGACGGTGGAAACACCATATATTTT.

This chain uses TRBV28 with TRBJ2-3; TRBD2 agrees at 8 bases. Trimming removed 2 bases from V and 1 base from J; junction bases left unmatched: 2. The length of the CDR3 is 15 residues. The germline V gene has CDR1 MDHEN and CDR2 SYDVKM. CDR3 DNA sequence: TGTGCCAGCAGTTTACCGGGGGGGGGCACAGATACGCAGTATTTT. Amino acids: CASSLPGGGTDTQYF. Supplemented by reference TRBV28 and TRBJ2-3, the full variable domain reads DVKVTQSSRYLVKRTGEKVFLECVQDMDHENMFWYRQDPGLGLRLIYFSYDVKMKEKGDIPEGYSVSREKKERFSLILESASTNQTSMYLCASSLPGGGTDTQYFGPGTRLTVL.

In this sample, this clonotype turned up many times. The gene calls are TRBV6-2 or TRBV6-3 and TRBJ2-7; unclear D gene. The CDR3 has 15 amino acids. Trimming pared 4 bases from V and 2 bases from J, leaving 15 bases between. Per germline, CDR1 MNHEY and CDR2 SVGEGT. The DNA for the CDR3 is TGTGCCAGCAGTTTAGCCTATCGGAGCGCCTACGAGCAGTACTTC. This translates into CASSLAYRSAYEQYF.

This clonotype was counted many times. This chain connects TRBV7-6 to TRBJ2-5, with no clear D. In germline, CDR1 is SGHVS, CDR2 FNYEAQ. V was pared by 5 bases and J by 1 base, with 8 bases between. This CDR3 has 13 residues. The CDR3 DNA reads TGTGCCAGCAGCCCCCTAGGCCAAGAGACCCAGTACTTC. It codes for CASSPLGQETQYF.

This clonotype was counted many times. V gene TRBV7-2 combines with J gene TRBJ2-7; a weak D match, TRBD2 (6 bases). CDR1 is SGHTA and CDR2 is FQGNSA in the germline V gene. The CDR3 is 13 residues long. V was clipped by 5 bases and J by 7 bases, with 15 bases between them. The CDR3 nucleotides are TGTGCCAGCAGCGCACGGCGGGGCGGTGAGCAGTACTTC. It specifies CASSARRGGEQYF.

The chain couples TRBV7-2 to TRBJ1-2, with D tentatively TRBD1 (5 bases). This CDR3 region has 14 residues. Germline-derived CDR1 and CDR2 are SGHTA and FQGNSA. V dropped 2 bases and J dropped 6 bases, with 13 bases sitting between them. The CDR3 protein is CASSLPGQLHGYTF. The CDR3, as DNA: TGTGCCAGCAGCTTACCGGGGCAGTTACATGGCTACACCTTC.

The CDR3 DNA reads TGCGCCAGCAGCCAAACATCTGGGGCCAACGTCCTGACTTTC. Translating gives CASSQTSGANVLTF. This sequence joins TRBV4-1 and TRBJ2-6, with D unresolved. Germline CDR1 is MGHRA and CDR2 is YSYEKL. Trimming removed 2 bases at V and 1 base at J, with 3 bases between. This CDR3 contains 14 residues.

This clonotype has ten or more counts. This sequence joins TRBV12-3 or TRBV12-4 and TRBJ2-3; no reliable D call. The CDR3 is 15 amino acids. The ends were cut back, 4 bases at V and 4 bases at J, with 15 bases in the middle. The CDR3 DNA reads TGTGCCAGCAGTTGGGATCTTTCGGGCTCAGATACGCAGTATTTT. This sequence encodes CASSWDLSGSDTQYF.

The chain is built from TRBV5-1 and TRBJ2-5; D gene uncertain. With 4 bases removed from V and 5 bases from J, the gap between germline ends came to 12 bases. The CDR3 extends over 13 amino acids. CDR1 and CDR2 (germline): SGHRS, YFSETQ. CDR3: CASSQTPPETQYF. The CDR3 DNA reads TGCGCCAGCAGCCAGACACCTCCCGAGACCCAGTACTTC.

This clonotype has more than one count but fewer than ten. This chain joins TRBV4-3 and TRBJ2-3, with TRBD2 matching 7 bases. Germline V gene lookup returns CDR1 LGHNA and CDR2 YSLEER. V lost 2 bases and J lost 3; bases outside the gene matches: 14. The CDR3 loop spans 18 amino acids. CDR3 in amino acids: CASSQSSWSAAGTDTQYF. In DNA, the CDR3 is TGCGCCAGCAGCCAATCGTCTTGGAGCGCAGCGGGAACAGATACGCAGTATTTT.

V usage is TRBV7-3 and J usage is TRBJ2-5; D possibly corresponds to TRBD1 (5 bases). V was shortened by 2 bases and J by 4 bases, with 14 bases between the two germline ends. The V gene's germline CDR1 is SGHTA and CDR2 FQGTGA. The CDR3 totals 15 residues. Here the CDR3 DNA reads TGTGCCAGCAGCTTAGCCCCAGGGTTGGGAGAGACCCAGTACTTC. Amino acid sequence: CASSLAPGLGETQYF. Combining the CDR3 with reference TRBV7-3 and TRBJ2-5 gives the whole variable domain GAGVSQTPSNKVTEKGKYVELRCDPISGHTALYWYRQSLGQGPEFLIYFQGTGAADDSGLPNDRFFAVRPEGSVSTLKIQRTERGDSAVYLCASSLAPGLGETQYFGPGTRLLVL.

The chain carries TRBV10-3 and TRBJ2-2; 9 bases line up with TRBD1. This CDR3 contains 15 residues. The germline V gene has CDR1 ENHRY and CDR2 SYGVKD. V shed 6 bases, J shed 4 bases, and the junction held 6 bases outside the gene matches. The CDR3 loop reads CAISTGGVGTGELFF. The DNA for the CDR3 is TGTGCCATCAGCACAGGGGGCGTCGGCACCGGGGAGCTGTTTTTT.

The rearrangement joins TRBV5-1 to TRBJ2-1, with D possibly being TRBD1 (6 bases). The CDR3 spans 14 residues. CDR1 and CDR2 from the germline V gene are SGHRS and YFSETQ. Trimming cost V 3 bases and J 5 bases, with 12 bases left between them. Written as DNA, the CDR3 is TGCGCCAGCAGCTCGGGAACAGGGAACAATGAGCAGTTCTTC. Translating gives CASSSGTGNNEQFF.

This clonotype occurred a few times. CDR3: CASSPRDRGNTEAFF. In DNA, the CDR3 is TGCGCCAGCAGCCCCCGGGACAGGGGGAACACTGAAGCTTTCTTT. The chain couples TRBV4-1 to TRBJ1-1; 10 nucleotides agree with TRBD1. Germline CDR1 and CDR2: MGHRA and YSYEKL. CDR3 size: 15 residues. Unmatched junction bases numbered 3, after V lost 4 bases and J lost 1 base.

The chain employs TRBV7-2 and TRBJ1-1; D uncertain. The CDR3 is 15 amino acids. CDR1 SGHTA and CDR2 FQGNSA come from the germline V gene. Deletions cut 6 bases from V and 1 base from J, with 15 bases between. CDR3 in DNA: TGTGCCAGCAGGCTATTATCCCGGGGGAACACTGAAGCTTTCTTT. Amino acid sequence: CASRLLSRGNTEAFF.

The rearrangement links TRBV19 to TRBJ1-2; 11 bases are a match to TRBD1. CDR3 length equals 13 residues. Germline V CDR1 and CDR2: LNHDA, SQIVND (reference sequence). Germline trimming cut 8 bases from V and 8 bases from J; bases unmatched to any gene: 7. The chain's CDR3 is CASHGQGAEGYTF. The CDR3 nucleotides read TGTGCCAGTCACGGACAGGGGGCCGAAGGCTACACCTTC.

This sequence joins TRBV4-1 and TRBJ2-2; 8 bases align to TRBD1. Germline assignment: CDR1 MGHRA and CDR2 YSYEKL. CDR3 length: 16 amino acids. V lost 2 bases and J lost 8; bases outside the gene matches: 10. CDR3 in amino acids: CASSQPRGRYDGELFF. The CDR3 DNA sequence: TGCGCCAGCAGCCAACCCAGGGGGCGGTACGATGGGGAGCTGTTTTTT.

This rearrangement joins TRBV20-1 to TRBJ2-5; the D is unclear. CDR3 length: 10 residues. V lost 3 bases to trimming and J lost 5 bases, with 4 bases between them. Germline lookup yields CDR1 DFQATT and CDR2 SNEGSKA (reference sequence). CDR3 sequence reads: CSASGETQYF. DNA for the CDR3: TGCAGTGCTAGCGGCGAGACCCAGTACTTC.

This clonotype was seen more than once but under ten times. The chain links TRBV9 to TRBJ2-2; TRBD1 or TRBD2 may be the D gene (5 bases each). Germline CDR1 and CDR2: SGDLS and YYNGEE. V lost 0 bases and J lost 0, with 12 bases in between. The CDR3 covers 17 residues. The CDR3 loop reads CASSVVWDRANTGELFF. CDR3 nucleotide sequence: TGTGCCAGCAGCGTAGTATGGGACCGCGCGAACACCGGGGAGCTGTTTTTT.

The gene calls are TRBV9 and TRBJ2-3, with TRBD2 identical over 9 bases. Per the germline V gene, CDR1 is SGDLS and CDR2 is YYNGEE. CDR3 size: 16 residues. V gave up 1 base and J gave up 2 bases; unmatched junction bases: 5. This CDR3 is CASSVSTSGPTDTQYF. CDR3 bases: TGTGCCAGCAGCGTAAGCACTAGCGGGCCCACAGATACGCAGTATTTT.

The chain recombines TRBV11-2 with TRBJ2-5, with 9 bases that match TRBD1. The CDR3 loop spans 16 amino acids. V gave up 4 bases and J gave up 5 bases; unmatched junction bases: 11. CDR1 SGHAT and CDR2 FQNNGV come from the germline V gene. The CDR3 bases are TGTGCCAGCAGCTCCCCCTCCGGGACAGGGTGGGAGACCCAGTACTTC. This codes for CASSSPSGTGWETQYF.

This clonotype was seen a handful of times. The chain joins TRBV6-5 to TRBJ2-3; TRBD2 matches 9 bases. The germline V gene encodes CDR1 MNHEY and CDR2 SVGAGI. The CDR3 consists of 14 residues. V was pared by 7 bases and J by 4 bases, with 6 bases of the junction left unmatched. The CDR3 DNA reads TGTGCCAGCAAAGCGGGGGGAGGATCAGATACGCAGTATTTT. Amino acid sequence: CASKAGGGSDTQYF.

The chain uses TRBV12-3 or TRBV12-4 and TRBJ1-1; D ambiguous. The CDR3 consists of 13 residues. Deletions cut 7 bases from V and 0 bases from J, with 9 bases between. The CDR3: CASTLTLNTEAFF. The CDR3 nucleotides read TGTGCCAGCACCTTGACACTGAACACTGAAGCTTTCTTT.

V usage is TRBV7-9 and J usage is TRBJ2-7; 15 bases match TRBD2. The CDR3 runs 14 residues. The ends lost 3 bases at V and 9 bases at J; junction bases unmatched: 3. Germline loops: CDR1 SEHNR, CDR2 FQNEAQ (reference sequence). In nucleotides, the CDR3 is TGTGCCAGCAGCTTGGGACTAGCGGGGGGAAGGCAGTACGTC. Its translation is CASSLGLAGGRQYV.

The V and J genes are TRBV12-3 or TRBV12-4 and TRBJ1-3, with D perhaps matching TRBD1 (5 bases). The CDR3 extends over 13 amino acids. V was cut by 7 bases and J by 9 bases, with 16 bases left in between. Here the CDR3 DNA reads TGTGCCAGCACCCTAACGCCGGGGGGCACCATATATTTT. Translating it yields CASTLTPGGTIYF.

A few counts support this clonotype. V is TRBV20-1 and J is TRBJ1-5, with 7 bases identical to TRBD1. The J segment lost 5 bases and the V segment lost 5 bases, leaving 3 bases of the junction unmatched. From germline, CDR1 is DFQATT and CDR2 SNEGSKA (reference sequence). The CDR3 length is 12 residues. In DNA form, the CDR3 reads TGCAGTGCTGGGGACAGTTATCAGCCCCAGCATTTT. It encodes CSAGDSYQPQHF.

The chain links TRBV7-9 to TRBJ2-7, with a weak D call TRBD1 (6 bases). V was trimmed by 5 bases and J by 4 bases, leaving 15 bases between them. This CDR3 spans 14 amino acids. From germline, CDR1 is SEHNR and CDR2 FQNEAQ (reference sequence). DNA for the CDR3: TGTGCCAGCAGCCACACCGGGACAAAGTACGAGCAGTACTTC. This encodes CASSHTGTKYEQYF.

The chain combines TRBV7-9 with TRBJ2-7; 8 bases match TRBD2. CDR3 length: 13 residues. V gave up 5 bases and J gave up 6 bases; unmatched junction bases: 6. CDR1 and CDR2 from the germline V gene are SEHNR and FQNEAQ (reference sequence). CDR3 region: CASSPPGGGEQYF. The CDR3 DNA reads as TGTGCCAGCAGCCCCCCGGGGGGGGGCGAGCAGTACTTC.

There are a few counts of this clonotype. The V call is TRBV5-6, the J call TRBJ2-3; D possibly matches TRBD1 or TRBD2 (5 bases each). The CDR3 consists of 13 residues. Germline-derived CDR1 and CDR2 are SGHDT and YYEEEE. V shed 0 bases and J shed 11 bases, with 13 bases lying between them. CDR3 nucleotide sequence: TGTGCCAGCAGCTTGGCCTCTGAGGGGATGCAGTATTTT. Translation: CASSLASEGMQYF. Complete variable domain (other parts from reference TRBV5-6 and TRBJ2-3): DAGVTQSPTHLIKTRGQQVTLRCSPKSGHDTVSWYQQALGQGPQFIFQYYEEEERQRGNFPDRFSGHQFPNYSSELNVNALLLGDSALYLCASSLASEGMQYFGPGTRLTVL.

The chain has TRBV20-1 and TRBJ2-1; no definite D call. The CDR3 has 12 amino acids. V was shortened by 6 bases and J by 6 bases, with 12 bases between the two germline ends. Per germline, CDR1 DFQATT and CDR2 SNEGSKA (reference sequence). This chain's CDR3 is CSARGWINEQFF. CDR3 bases: TGCAGTGCCCGTGGATGGATCAATGAGCAGTTCTTC.